This T cell receptor (beta chain) was captured by sequencing in a study of T cells in Graves' hyperthyroidism and ophthalmopathy. Regions amplified from RNA transcripts were the TCR beta CDR3 regions. In the first-round RT-PCR of the TCR CDR3, the HTBI primer set was used. Each CDR3 protein is one row after TCRdb ran MiXCR on the multiplex PCR reads. The repertoire holds under 550,000 distinct CDR3 sequences, with roughly 21% as singletons. Germline V gives CDR1 ENHRY, CDR2 SYGVKD. The CDR3 loop spans 14 amino acids. V shed 5 bases and J shed 5 bases, with 15 bases lying between them. This clonotype was seen ten or more times.

The chain has TRBV10-3 and TRBJ1-1, with D possibly being TRBD1 (6 bases). The sequencing sample was made of blood. The origin of this receptor is a man between 35 and 55 years old with Graves' ophthalmopathy. The CDR3 nucleotides are TGTGCCATCAGTAGGGGGGCACCGGGGACTGAAGCTTTCTTT. Translating gives CAISRGAPGTEAFF.